This T cell receptor (beta chain) emerged from a study of post-analysis software for immune sequencing data (dated by TCRdb to the mid-2010s). Concerning the study at large: Disease courses on record covered relapsing-remitting, secondary progressive and progressive-relapsing multiple sclerosis, though some patients had no subtype annotation. A subset of samples was prepared in parallel using single-end sample barcoding, then pooled and co-amplified after Illumina adapter ligation. The patient repertoires were set against 10 or so previously published healthy control repertoires from donors whose ages ranged from roughly 6 to 26 years.

TCR beta repertoires were profiled from peripheral blood of some 13 young patients with multiple sclerosis to demonstrate the VDJtools post-analysis software. Multiple sclerosis patients were children and adolescents aged about 6 to 16 years. Libraries were constructed by PCR. Sequencing took place on an Illumina HiSeq 2500. To reduce PCR and sequencing biases, unique molecular identifiers were built into the TCR beta cDNA libraries. Every 1 to 10 million input T cells yielded 500,000 or so cDNA molecules, meaning each molecule approximated one T cell. The same protocol used for the earlier healthy control dataset was applied to prepare and sequence the patient libraries. Samples belonging to the same batch were prepared together, multiplexed and sequenced on a shared HiSeq lane. The original pipeline was this. MIGEC was used to process the raw barcoded reads, and molecular identifier groups with only a single read were discarded before consensus assembly and CDR3 extraction. Clonotype tables were post-analysed with VDJtools, normalizing diversity by down-sampling all datasets to the smallest sample size. To correct batch-related cross-sample contamination, repertoire overlap clustering matched CDR3 amino acid sequences but not nucleotide sequences. The raw public reads went through TCRdb reprocessing: fastp at Q25, MiXCR clone calling, in-frame beta chains kept. Entries that share a CDR3 protein sequence are merged under the most common genes and DNA. The V and J calls here are based on TCRdb, not the publication. The sample table records roughly 700,000 distinct CDR3 sequences; about 27% of these occur just once. Clones ranked in the top ten supply more than 0.55% of the sample.

The study at large found these results: When samples were clustered directly using the F measure, samples prepared in the same batch co-clustered strongly, which prompted a batch-effect correction. The multiple sclerosis patient group was slightly younger than the control group. Normalized Chao1 diversity was significantly lower in multiple sclerosis patients than controls, suggesting substantial peripheral T-cell clonal expansion. Patients showed significantly higher frequencies than controls for 4 or 5 TRBV segments, among them TRBV5-6, TRBV5-1 and TRBV20-1.

From its cysteine to its phenylalanine, the CDR3 spans 16 amino acids. Only CDR3 DNA remains: 48 bases, in frame from the first base. The germline V gene sets CDR1 to SGHRS and CDR2 to YFSETQ. Trimmed from V: 3 bases; trimmed from J: 9 bases; junction bases lacking a gene match: 11. As to this clonotype: The antigen this receptor binds is unknown. One base away there is no much larger clone; base qualities are not given.

Recombination connected TRBV5-1 to TRBJ2-1; the junction holds 11 bases that match TRBD2. The source of this sequence is a girl between 10 and 17 years old with multiple sclerosis. The sample taken for sequencing was blood. The DNA is TGCGCCAGCAGCTCAGGACTAGCGGGTAAGATGGGTGAGCAGTTCTTC. This gives the protein CASSSGLAGKMGEQFF.